A selection of T cell receptor beta chains follows, all from one sample in a study of CD8+CD57+ T cells in acquired aplastic anemia. TCRdb re-derived calls from the reads in MiXCR, one entry per CDR3 protein. Of about 130,000 distinct CDR3 sequences in the sample, over 45% were seen once. The sequenced sample was sorted CD4+, CD8+, or CD8+CD57+ T cells (not recorded which) from PBMCs. The receptors stem from a human donor in good health, serving as a control. CDR3s include the opening cysteine and the closing phenylalanine or tryptophan. The D gene is left open where the match is weak. Clone size appears in some rows only: once, few, many, or a class for an expanded clone.

>TRBJ2-7|TRBV9|TRBD2|many
CASSAAGTSGVTYEQYF
TGTGCCAGCAGCGCCGCCGGGACTAGCGGGGTAACCTACGAGCAGTACTTC
>TRBJ2-2|TRBV3-1|TRBD1|NA
CASSPGQPNTGELFF
TGTGCCAGCAGCCCGGGACAGCCGAACACCGGGGAGCTGTTTTTT
>TRBJ1-2|TRBV6-5|TRBD1|NA
CASSYSQGAYGYTF
TGTGCCAGCAGTTATTCACAGGGGGCCTATGGCTACACCTTC
>TRBJ1-6|TRBV19|TRBD1|once
CATQTGTVNSPLHF
TGTGCCACTCAGACAGGGACAGTTAATTCACCCCTCCACTTT
>TRBJ2-1|TRBV7-3|NA|many
CASSRLEPPNEQFF
TGTGCCAGCAGCCGACTAGAGCCCCCTAATGAGCAGTTCTTC
>TRBJ2-1|TRBV15|TRBD2|NA
CATSSGLAGDNEQFF
TGTGCCACCAGCAGCGGACTAGCGGGAGACAATGAGCAGTTCTTC
>TRBJ1-3|TRBV12-3/TRBV12-4|NA|many
CASSSLQIFSGNTIYF
TGTGCCAGCAGTTCCTTACAGATCTTCTCTGGAAACACCATATATTTT
>TRBJ2-5|TRBV5-1|TRBD1|NA
CASSPGTGGEETQYF
TGCGCCAGCAGCCCTGGGACAGGGGGGGAAGAGACCCAGTACTTC
>TRBJ1-1|TRBV29-1|TRBD1|NA
CSVRTGDWTEAFF
TGCAGCGTGAGGACAGGGGATTGGACTGAAGCTTTCTTT
>TRBJ1-2|TRBV2|NA|few
CASSGTDNYGYTF
TGTGCCAGCAGCGGGACGGATAACTATGGCTACACCTTC
>TRBJ2-6|TRBV10-3|NA|few
CAISGGPGANVLTF
TGTGCCATCTCCGGTGGCCCTGGGGCCAACGTCCTGACTTTC
>TRBJ2-3|TRBV11-2|TRBD2|NA
CASSLGRRGGTDTQYF
TGTGCCAGCAGCTTGGGACGGCGGGGGGGCACAGATACGCAGTATTTT
>TRBJ1-2|TRBV12-3/TRBV12-4|NA|many
CASKEGLTGGYTF
TGTGCCAGCAAGGAGGGACTGACGGGGGGCTACACCTTC
>TRBJ2-3|TRBV6-1|TRBD2|NA
CASSRTSGSSADTQYF
TGTGCCAGCAGTCGGACTAGCGGGAGTAGCGCAGATACGCAGTATTTT
>TRBJ2-1|TRBV25-1|TRBD2|NA
CASSEPGLAFNEQFF
TGTGCCAGCAGTGAACCGGGACTAGCCTTCAATGAGCAGTTCTTC
>TRBJ1-5|TRBV20-1|TRBD1|many
CSAQRGQGRQPQHF
TGCAGTGCACAAAGGGGACAGGGAAGGCAGCCCCAGCATTTT
>TRBJ2-1|TRBV3-1|NA|many
CASSQVLSGGQQFF
TGTGCCAGCAGCCAAGTGTTGTCCGGGGGCCAGCAGTTCTTC
>TRBJ2-7|TRBV12-3/TRBV12-4|TRBD1|NA
CASSLGQGATYEQYF
TGTGCCAGCAGTTTGGGACAGGGGGCTACCTACGAGCAGTACTTC
>TRBJ1-6|TRBV7-9|NA|once
CASSRDGGGPLHF
TGTGCCAGCAGCCGAGATGGGGGGGGACCCCTCCACTTT
>TRBJ2-7|TRBV7-2|NA|NA
CASSLGTEGYEQYF
TGTGCCAGCAGCTTAGGGACAGAGGGCTACGAGCAGTACTTC
>TRBJ1-5|TRBV10-1|NA|NA
CASSESQGSNQPQHF
TGCGCCAGCAGTGAGTCCCAGGGTAGCAATCAGCCCCAGCATTTT
>TRBJ2-7|TRBV7-8|NA|many
CASSLRSETGFGEQYF
TGTGCCAGCAGCTTACGATCGGAAACAGGGTTCGGCGAGCAGTACTTC
>TRBJ1-3|TRBV7-3|NA|NA
CGSSLTGRSPSPSGNTVYF
TGTGGCAGCAGCTTAACGGGACGGAGTCCATCGCCCTCTGGAAACACCGTATATTTT
>TRBJ1-6|TRBV20-1|TRBD1|few
CSAEGARVPDSPLHF
TGCAGTGCTGAGGGGGCGAGGGTGCCTGATTCACCCCTCCACTTT